This TCR beta chain stems from a study of CD8 T cells in ankylosing spondylitis (dated by TCRdb to 2017 to 2019). For the study in its entirety: The study profiled T cell receptor beta repertoires in healthy donors and ankylosing spondylitis patients to find disease-linked TCR variants. The full study cohort comprised approximately 23 ankylosing spondylitis patients and 85 to 120 healthy donors. Peripheral blood samples were taken, and synovial fluid was additionally collected from ankylosing spondylitis patients. What the study reported, not specific to this receptor: A TCR beta motif made up of seven or eight highly homologous amino acid variants appeared to be characteristic of blood from ankylosing spondylitis patients. In peripheral blood, the disease-linked clones were found at relatively low frequencies and had a CD8+ phenotype. Some motif variants were previously reported in synovial fluid and blood of reactive arthritis patients, suggesting common disease-initiation mechanisms. Significant enrichment of the disease-linked clones was reported in matched synovial fluid samples from ankylosing spondylitis patients.

Reads for this sample came from an Illumina HiSeq 2500. Quantitative 5'-RACE with molecular barcodes was the method used to prepare the TCR beta libraries. As for the original processing: To identify disease-linked TCR variants, a new computational method was used, one built on a probabilistic model of VDJ rearrangement. TCRdb reran the public reads through fastp at Q25 and MiXCR, keeping productive beta chains. Rows with a matching CDR3 protein are joined into one entry that keeps the most common DNA and genes. TCRdb's processing, not the authors' own work, is the source of the V and J calls. In all, the sample holds about 540,000 distinct CDR3 sequences, and about 13% of those were seen once. Of the sample, nearly 7% falls within the top ten clones. V loses 1 base of germline sequence and J loses 4 bases, and the interval between the two ends is 10 bases. The CDR1 and CDR2 encoded by the germline V gene are SQVTM and ANQGSEA. The cysteine opens and the phenylalanine closes a CDR3 of 13 amino acids. Just CDR3 DNA is preserved here, 39 bases in frame from base 1.

The sample holds a few counts of this clonotype. This clone's antigen is unknown. No quality values exist for individual bases; no much larger clone is one base distant. The sequence came from a male donor with ankylosing spondylitis. Material: blood, either unsorted or a sorted T cell fraction (not recorded which). This chain joins TRBV29-1 to TRBJ1-1; no D gene call is confident. Here is the DNA: TGCAGCGTTGAAGGTCTTGGCCCCACTGAAGCTTTCTTT. Translation gives CSVEGLGPTEAFF.